This T cell receptor (beta chain) was sequenced in a study of T cell repertoires in cytomegalovirus infection. TCRdb redid the calling of the reads with MiXCR, one entry per CDR3 protein. The data show about 770,000 distinct CDR3 sequences, just under 30% seen once. This CDR3 contains 15 residues. Germline V lookup: CDR1 SSHAT, CDR2 FNYEAQ (reference sequence). This clonotype appeared many times. Its target is unknown. Compared with germline, one end of the junction differs, possibly owing to a read error. This sequence originates from a human donor in good health (CMV status not recorded). Some clones in this sample may be carry-over from other donors' samples. This chain uses TRBV7-7 with TRBJ2-3; 9 bases agree with TRBD2. This material consisted of cultured CD8+ T cells from PBMCs, taken from culture after CMV antigen stimulation. The CDR3 region has the DNA TGTGCTAGCACCCCTGGGACTAGCAGGACAGATACGCAGTATTTT. It codes for CASTPGTSRTDTQYF.